Listed below are T cell receptor beta chains from one sample, sequenced in a study of blood T cell repertoires in COVID-19. The repertoire was sequenced with immunoSEQ multiplex PCR; TCRdb's copy has only in-frame clones and lacks some. In the table there are about 300,000 clones, over 85% of which are singletons. The sequenced material came from peripheral blood. These receptors were taken from a woman in her twenties or thirties with COVID-19, enrolled during active disease. CDR3s include the opening cysteine and the closing phenylalanine or tryptophan. The order of the fields is V gene, D gene, CDR3 protein. The D gene is left open where the match is weak.

v_gene: TRBV4-3; d_gene: NA; CDR3aa: CASSHGGGGAGEQFF
v_gene: TRBV2; d_gene: NA; CDR3aa: CASSESPNQPQHF
v_gene: TRBV19; d_gene: NA; CDR3aa: CASSTPGWGGGNQPQHF
v_gene: TRBV3-1/TRBV3-2; d_gene: NA; CDR3aa: CASSRQENTEAFF
v_gene: TRBV7-2; d_gene: TRBD1; CDR3aa: CASSLAGTGVDYGYTF
v_gene: TRBV5-1; d_gene: NA; CDR3aa: CASSLDGETQYF
v_gene: TRBV7-9; d_gene: NA; CDR3aa: CASSSSTRSYGYTF
v_gene: TRBV4-1; d_gene: NA; CDR3aa: CASSQGSGSYEQYF
v_gene: TRBV6-5; d_gene: NA; CDR3aa: CASSLGGPGEKLFF
v_gene: TRBV2; d_gene: NA; CDR3aa: CASSEGRRLNYGYTF
v_gene: TRBV19; d_gene: NA; CDR3aa: CASSIGGPGNPGNEQFF
v_gene: TRBV6-5; d_gene: NA; CDR3aa: CATESRGAAGNTIYF
v_gene: TRBV5-6; d_gene: NA; CDR3aa: CASSLDRGGGGNYGYTF
v_gene: TRBV27; d_gene: NA; CDR3aa: CASRSPPARGYTF
v_gene: TRBV3-1/TRBV3-2; d_gene: NA; CDR3aa: CASSQGDSEFNEKLFF
v_gene: TRBV3-1/TRBV3-2; d_gene: TRBD2; CDR3aa: CASSQKSPLAREEQFF